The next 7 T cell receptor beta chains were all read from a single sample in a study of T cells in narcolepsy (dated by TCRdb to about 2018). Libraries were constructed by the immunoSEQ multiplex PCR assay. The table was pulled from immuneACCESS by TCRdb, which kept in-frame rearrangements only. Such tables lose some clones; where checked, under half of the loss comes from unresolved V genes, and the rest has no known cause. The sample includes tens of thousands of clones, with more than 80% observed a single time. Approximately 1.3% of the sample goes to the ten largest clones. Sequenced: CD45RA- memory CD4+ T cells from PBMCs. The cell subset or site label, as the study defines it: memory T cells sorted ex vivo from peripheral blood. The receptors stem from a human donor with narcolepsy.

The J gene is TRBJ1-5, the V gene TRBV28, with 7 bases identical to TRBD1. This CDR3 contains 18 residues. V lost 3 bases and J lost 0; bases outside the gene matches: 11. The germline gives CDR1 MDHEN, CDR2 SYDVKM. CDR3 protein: CASSFPTGVPYSNQPQHF. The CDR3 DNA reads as TGTGCCAGCAGTTTCCCCACAGGGGTTCCTTATAGCAATCAGCCCCAGCATTTT.

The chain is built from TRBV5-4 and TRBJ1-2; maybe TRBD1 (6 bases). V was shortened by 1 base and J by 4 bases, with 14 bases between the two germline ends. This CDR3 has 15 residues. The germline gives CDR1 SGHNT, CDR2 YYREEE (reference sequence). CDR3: CASSLIGGRGYGYTF. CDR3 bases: TGTGCCAGCAGCTTGATTGGGGGCAGGGGCTATGGCTACACCTTC.

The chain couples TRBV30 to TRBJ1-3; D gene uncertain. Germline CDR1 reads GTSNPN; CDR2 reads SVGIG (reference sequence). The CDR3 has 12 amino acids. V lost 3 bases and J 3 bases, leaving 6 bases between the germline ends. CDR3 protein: CAWRAGGNTIYF. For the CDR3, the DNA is TGTGCCTGGAGAGCGGGTGGAAACACCATATATTTT.

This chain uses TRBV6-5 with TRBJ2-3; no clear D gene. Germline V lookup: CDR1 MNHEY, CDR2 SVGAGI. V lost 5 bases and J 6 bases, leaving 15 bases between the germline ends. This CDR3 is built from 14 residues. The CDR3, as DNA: TGTGCCAGCAGTCCCTCCGCGCTCGGGGATACGCAGTATTTT. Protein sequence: CASSPSALGDTQYF.

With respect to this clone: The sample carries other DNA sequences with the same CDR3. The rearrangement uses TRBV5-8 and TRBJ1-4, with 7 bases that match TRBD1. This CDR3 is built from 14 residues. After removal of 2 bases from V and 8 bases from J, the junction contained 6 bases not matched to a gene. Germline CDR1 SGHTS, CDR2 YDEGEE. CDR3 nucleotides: TGTGCCAGCAGCTTCAGACAGGGCGGCGAAAAACTGTTTTTT. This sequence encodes CASSFRQGGEKLFF.

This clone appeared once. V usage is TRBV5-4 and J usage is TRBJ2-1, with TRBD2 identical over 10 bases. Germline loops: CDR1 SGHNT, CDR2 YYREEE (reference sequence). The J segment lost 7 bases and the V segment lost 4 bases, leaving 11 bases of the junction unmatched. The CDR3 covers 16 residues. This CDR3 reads CASSPVASGSGNEQFF. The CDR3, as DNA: TGTGCCAGCAGCCCTGTGGCTAGCGGGAGTGGGAATGAGCAGTTCTTC.

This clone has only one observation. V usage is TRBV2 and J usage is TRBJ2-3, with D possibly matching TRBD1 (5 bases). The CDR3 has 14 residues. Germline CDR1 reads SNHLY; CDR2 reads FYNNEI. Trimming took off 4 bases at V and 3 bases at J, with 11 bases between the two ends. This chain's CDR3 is CASSGGSMTDTQYF. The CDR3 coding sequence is TGTGCCAGCAGTGGGGGCAGCATGACAGATACGCAGTATTTT.